This T cell receptor (beta chain) stems from a study of Graves' ophthalmopathy and Graves' hyperthyroidism. Amplifying from RNA transcripts, the study obtained TCR beta CDR3 regions. The authors performed first-round RT-PCR with HTBI primers and then a second-round multiplex PCR. TCRdb re-analysed the multiplex PCR reads in MiXCR, keeping a single row per CDR3 protein. The sample contains hundreds of thousands of distinct CDR3 sequences, 20% to 25% of which appear only once. In this sample, this clonotype turned up many times. Germline loops: CDR1 MNHEY, CDR2 SMNVEV (reference sequence). V was trimmed by 5 bases and J by 2 bases, leaving 16 bases between them. CDR3 length: 16 residues.

This chain joins TRBV27 and TRBJ1-5; TRBD1 is a possible D gene (5 bases). The sample consisted of peripheral blood. The receptor comes from a young woman with stable Graves' hyperthyroidism. Some clones in this sample may be carry-over from other donors' samples. The CDR3 here is CASSLYPGRGNQPQHF. CDR3 DNA: TGTGCCAGCAGTCTCTACCCAGGGAGAGGCAATCAGCCCCAGCATTTT.